The entry below describes one T cell receptor beta chain. The antigen remains unidentified. The entry originates in a study of blood T cells in healthy people across ages. Study-wide findings and caveats: TCR beta diversity correlated strongly with naive T cell percentage.

With a J-beta primer mix and a sample-barcoded 5' primer, a second PCR ran about 6 to 11 cycles. In TCRdb, the 5' RACE reads were re-called with MiXCR into one record per CDR3 protein. The sample records around 1,000,000 distinct CDR3 sequences, about 25% being singletons. The CDR3 is 14 amino acids. Per the germline V gene, CDR1 is SGHVS and CDR2 is FNYEAQ. Trimming took off 1 base at V and 5 bases at J, with 9 bases between the two ends. This same sample was also taken into another study, of T cells of mothers and their children. From that report: Samples came from a few healthy Caucasian mothers and their six children. For cDNA synthesis, the complete extracted RNA was used (1.5 ug per 15 ul). Over 8 million TCR beta CDR3 reads were obtained from each mother, and several million from each child.

Material: blood. V gene TRBV7-6 combines with J gene TRBJ1-5; D is perhaps TRBD1 (5 bases). The TCR originated in a girl aged 2-15 years in good health. Written as DNA, the CDR3 is TGTGCCAGCAGCTTAGGCAGGGAGGATCAGCCCCAGCATTTT. Protein sequence: CASSLGREDQPQHF.